Detailed here is one T cell receptor (beta chain). No antigen is known for it. Per-base qualities were not stored, and no clone one base away is much larger. The data belong to a study of T cell changes during pregnancy in multiple sclerosis (dated by TCRdb to the late 2010s). At the level of the whole study: In women with multiple sclerosis, the researchers looked at how the T cell repertoire shifted as pregnancy progressed.

V and J lose 1 base and 0 bases, and a span of 5 bases separates them. According to the germline V gene, CDR1 reads SGHDT and CDR2 reads YYEEEE. The CDR3, cysteine through phenylalanine, is 14 amino acids long. Only CDR3 DNA remains: 42 bases, in frame from the first base. Library preparation was by the immunoSEQ multiplex PCR assay. TCRdb took over this immuneACCESS table, retaining in-frame rearrangements with V and J assigned. Such tables are incomplete; in checked studies, under half of the missing clones stem from an unresolved V gene, and the remainder is unexplained. The sample yields tens of thousands of clones; just over 90% were counted once. The ten largest make up around 0.22% of the sample.

This sequence was found in a female donor with multiple sclerosis, enrolled in a pregnancy study. This sequence uses TRBV5-6 and TRBJ1-3; there is no confident call for the D gene. The starting material was CD4+ T cells from peripheral blood mononuclear cells, obtained before pregnancy. The DNA reads TGTGCCAGCAGCTTGCTAGGCTCTGGAAACACCATATATTTT. Its protein product is CASSLLGSGNTIYF.